These T cell receptor beta chains were read from a single sample in a study of T cells in Graves' hyperthyroidism and ophthalmopathy. TCRdb re-called the multiplex PCR reads through MiXCR, storing one row per CDR3 protein. The table records about 270,000 distinct CDR3 sequences, 25% to 30% of them present only once. Sequencing was done on a sample of blood. Source of these receptors: a man aged 35 to 55 with Graves' hyperthyroidism that later progressed to Graves' ophthalmopathy. CDR3s include the opening cysteine and the closing phenylalanine or tryptophan.

TRBV29-1	TRBJ1-2	CSVEDVLYYGYTF
TRBV4-1	TRBJ2-4	CASSQGTSVLAKNIQYF
TRBV30	TRBJ1-4	CAWSVLSEKLFF
TRBV20-1	TRBJ2-5	CSASRAGHPQETQYF
TRBV27	TRBJ2-6	CASSHRDRGVWANVLTF
TRBV12-3/TRBV12-4	TRBJ2-6	CASSGNAGANVLTF
TRBV12-3/TRBV12-4	TRBJ1-2	CASSPTPTGNRGYTF
TRBV20-1	TRBJ2-2	CSARQSNTGELFF
TRBV4-1	TRBJ2-7	CASSLTPRRGEGGEQYF
TRBV20-1	TRBJ2-5	CSARLAGGSGTQYF
TRBV12-5	TRBJ1-1	CASGQGQGAISTEAFF
TRBV4-1	TRBJ2-7	CASSQGLAAIVGEQYF
TRBV7-3	TRBJ2-7	CASSLSGNLREQYF
TRBV3-1	TRBJ2-7	CASSPEWQGGEQYF
TRBV6-1	TRBJ2-5	CASSEAGAGETQYF
TRBV20-1	TRBJ1-1	CSARDWAGGRNTEAFF
TRBV28	TRBJ2-7	CATLDYEQYF
TRBV6-5	TRBJ2-7	CASSLQVGRGNEQYF
TRBV11-2	TRBJ2-7	CASSLDGQSSYEQYF
TRBV7-2	TRBJ2-7	CASSLASLGQETSYEQYF
TRBV6-2/TRBV6-3	TRBJ1-1	CASSTPRDRIGMNTEAFF
TRBV6-1	TRBJ2-7	CASRRQGTSYEQYF
TRBV2	TRBJ1-2	CASRTGGLYGYTF
TRBV28	TRBJ2-7	CASSPRQGANYEQYF
TRBV6-2/TRBV6-3	TRBJ2-5	CASSYGLNQETQYF
TRBV28	TRBJ2-5	CASSSPTSGRGMQETQYF
TRBV11-2	TRBJ1-1	CASSLGRGRFEAFF
TRBV7-6	TRBJ2-5	CASSLSDSSLETQYF